This TCR beta chain was captured in a study of T cells in Graves' hyperthyroidism and ophthalmopathy. General study points: Most thyroid-expanded clonotypes above 0.001 were also found in blood.

Authors of the study amplified TCR beta CDR3 regions from RNA transcripts. The TCR CDR3 first-round RT-PCR relied on the HTBI primer set. TCRdb reprocessed the multiplex PCR reads with MiXCR, giving one entry per CDR3 protein. Of more than 350,000 distinct CDR3 sequences in the sample, around 15% were seen once. The ends were cut back, 4 bases at V and 5 bases at J, with 14 bases in the middle. The germline V gene encodes CDR1 MNHNS and CDR2 SASEGT. The CDR3 length is 15 residues. Exclusions: uncontrolled infection, other autoimmune disease, pregnancy, lactation. To note about this clonotype: The antigen is not known.

The sample consisted of blood. This clonotype originated in a woman aged 55 to 70 with Graves' ophthalmopathy. The genes are TRBV6-1 and TRBJ1-4; no reliable D call. The CDR3 is CASSAPPGPNEKLFF. In DNA form, the CDR3 reads TGTGCCAGCAGTGCCCCCCCGGGTCCAAATGAAAAACTGTTTTTT.